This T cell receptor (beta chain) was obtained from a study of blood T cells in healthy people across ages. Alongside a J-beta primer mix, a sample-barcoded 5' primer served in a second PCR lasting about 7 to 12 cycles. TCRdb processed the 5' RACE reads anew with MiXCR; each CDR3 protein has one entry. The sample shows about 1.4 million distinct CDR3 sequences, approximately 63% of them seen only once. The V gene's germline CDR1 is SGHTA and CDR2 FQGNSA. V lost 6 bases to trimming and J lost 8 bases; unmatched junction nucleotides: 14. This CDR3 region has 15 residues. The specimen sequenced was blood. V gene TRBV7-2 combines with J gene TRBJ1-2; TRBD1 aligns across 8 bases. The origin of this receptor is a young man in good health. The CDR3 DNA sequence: TGTGCCAGCAGTCGACAACAGGGGGTGGGCATAGGCTACACCTTC. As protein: CASSRQQGVGIGYTF.